This T cell receptor beta chain was sequenced for a study of T cell responses to AZD1222 COVID-19 vaccine. Study background: Second-dose timings of about 4 or about 12 weeks were pooled. Broader study findings: Seropositive at baseline were only a handful of AZD1222 recipients.

On this clone: Its specificity is unknown.

This CDR3 is built from 15 residues. Germline CDR1 and CDR2: MDHEN and SYDVKM. V gave up 5 bases and J gave up 4 bases; unmatched junction bases: 7. Libraries were prepared by immunoSEQ multiplex PCR; TCRdb keeps only in-frame clonotypes and omits some of them. The data contain about 120,000 clones, approximately 90% of them seen just once; the ten biggest clones take up around 1.7%. This chain links TRBV28 with TRBJ1-2, with 10 bases fitting TRBD1. Sequencing used peripheral blood, obtained on day 0 of AZD1222 vaccination. This TCR derives from an adult in good health. In DNA, the CDR3 is TGTGCCAGCAGTCCGGGGACAGGGGTCCTCTATGGCTACACCTTC. This codes for CASSPGTGVLYGYTF.